The 18 T cell receptor beta chains below come from one sample, sequenced in a study of technical replicates of blood from a handful of donors (dated by TCRdb to the late 2010s). The library was produced with the immunoSEQ multiplex PCR assay. TCRdb carries this immuneACCESS record with in-frame sequences only. Its versions omit some clonotypes, under half of them owing to an unresolved V gene in the studies checked, with the rest unexplained. The sample table lists almost 70,000 clones, about 90% of them with a count of one. Around 0.38% of the sample is taken by the ten largest. Sequencing was done on a sample of T cells isolated from PBMCs. These TCRs come from a human donor in good health.

V and J are TRBV5-1 and TRBJ2-1, with D maybe TRBD2 (5 bases). Germline V gives CDR1 SGHRS, CDR2 YFSETQ. Trimming stripped 2 bases from V and 15 bases from J, with 12 bases between. This CDR3 has 11 residues. The CDR3 sequence: CASSLAGEWFF. The DNA of the CDR3 is TGCGCCAGCAGCTTAGCTGGGGAGTGGTTCTTC.

The chain joins TRBV7-6 to TRBJ2-7, with TRBD2 matching over 10 bases. The CDR3 spans 16 residues. CDR1 is SGHVS and CDR2 is FNYEAQ in the germline V gene. Trimming cost V 1 base and J 0 bases; bases outside gene matches: 3. CDR3 bases: TGTGCCAGCAGCTTAGTGGCTAGCGGGAGCTCCTACGAGCAGTACTTC. It encodes CASSLVASGSSYEQYF.

The chain joins TRBV18 to TRBJ2-6; perhaps TRBD1 as D (5 bases). Trimming removed 0 bases at V and 4 bases at J, with 10 bases between. CDR1 and CDR2 (germline): KGHSH, LQKENI. This CDR3 region has 16 residues. The CDR3 DNA sequence: TGTGCCAGCTCACCACCGGCAGGGCCCGGGGCCAACGTCCTGACTTTC. This gives the protein CASSPPAGPGANVLTF.

The genes are TRBV4-2 and TRBJ1-5; a possible D gene is TRBD1 (5 bases). The CDR3 consists of 18 residues. Trimming cost V 8 bases and J 0 bases, with 23 bases left between them. The V gene's germline CDR1 is LGHNA and CDR2 YNFKEQ. This chain's CDR3 is CASSRTNLRGYSNQPQHF. CDR3 bases: TGTGCCAGCTCTCGGACAAATTTAAGGGGCTATAGCAATCAGCCCCAGCATTTT.

V gene TRBV13 combines with J gene TRBJ2-7; D not resolved. CDR1 and CDR2 from the germline V gene are PRHDT and FYEKMQ (reference sequence). Trimming shortened V by 5 bases and J by 4 bases, and 9 bases separated the two germline ends. The CDR3 has 12 amino acids. CDR3: CASSLTGYEQYF. In nucleotides, the CDR3 is TGTGCCAGCAGCCTAACCGGTTACGAGCAGTACTTC.

This rearrangement joins TRBV7-9 to TRBJ1-1; D is undetermined. This CDR3 comprises 11 residues. The germline CDR1 and CDR2 sequences are SEHNR and FQNEAQ (reference sequence). V shed 3 bases and J shed 4 bases, with 3 bases lying between them. The CDR3 nucleotides are TGTGCCAGCAGCTTTCTCACTGAAGCTTTCTTT. Protein: CASSFLTEAFF.

This chain connects TRBV9 to TRBJ2-1; 8 bases match TRBD2. After removal of 3 bases from V and 2 bases from J, the junction contained 10 bases not matched to a gene. Germline V CDR1 and CDR2: SGDLS, YYNGEE. The CDR3 length is 17 residues. The chain's CDR3 is CASSAYELADTYNEQFF. The DNA for the CDR3 is TGTGCCAGCAGCGCCTACGAACTAGCGGATACCTACAATGAGCAGTTCTTC.

This chain joins TRBV28 and TRBJ1-1, with D perhaps matching TRBD1 (6 bases). Germline V gives CDR1 MDHEN, CDR2 SYDVKM. The CDR3 extends over 13 amino acids. V was clipped by 6 bases and J by 3 bases, with 11 bases between them. CDR3 in DNA: TGTGCCAGCAGCCACAGGGAATACACTGAAGCTTTCTTT. Translating it yields CASSHREYTEAFF. The whole variable domain, remainder taken from reference TRBV28 and TRBJ1-1, is DVKVTQSSRYLVKRTGEKVFLECVQDMDHENMFWYRQDPGLGLRLIYFSYDVKMKEKGDIPEGYSVSREKKERFSLILESASTNQTSMYLCASSHREYTEAFFGQGTRLTVV.

This chain joins TRBV7-3 and TRBJ2-7, with 12 bases lining up with TRBD2. Germline trimming cut 3 bases from V and 4 bases from J; bases unmatched to any gene: 1. The CDR3 has 14 amino acids. CDR1 is SGHTA, CDR2 FQGTGA, per germline. As DNA, the CDR3 is TGTGCCAGCAGCTTGACTAGCGGGAGTTACGAGCAGTACTTC. It is translated as CASSLTSGSYEQYF.

The V gene is TRBV11-2, the J gene TRBJ1-4; TRBD1 might be the D (5 bases). Between the trimmed V and J ends, which lost 0 bases and 8 bases, there was a span of 13 bases. The germline gives CDR1 SGHAT, CDR2 FQNNGV. This CDR3 is 15 amino acids long. This CDR3 reads CASSLDRGAEEKLFF. Written as DNA, the CDR3 is TGTGCCAGCAGCTTAGATCGCGGGGCTGAAGAAAAACTGTTTTTT.

The chain links TRBV2 to TRBJ2-1; TRBD2 agrees at 10 bases. The V gene's germline CDR1 is SNHLY and CDR2 FYNNEI. Trimming took 5 bases from V and 8 from J; bases not matched to a gene: 15. The CDR3 runs to 17 residues. CDR3 residues: CASSPATWSGRGDEQFF. CDR3 bases: TGTGCCAGCAGTCCGGCGACGTGGAGCGGGAGGGGGGATGAGCAGTTCTTC.

V usage is TRBV6-1 and J usage is TRBJ1-4; D is uncertain. The CDR3 extends over 16 amino acids. The V gene lost 2 bases and the J gene lost 6 bases, with 16 bases spanning the gap. Per germline, CDR1 MNHNS and CDR2 SASEGT. The CDR3 sequence is CASSEWPLPRDEKLFF. For the CDR3, the DNA is TGTGCCAGCAGTGAATGGCCCCTTCCTAGAGATGAAAAACTGTTTTTT.

The chain has TRBV19 and TRBJ2-3, with 12 bases fitting TRBD1. Per the germline V gene, CDR1 is LNHDA and CDR2 is SQIVND (reference sequence). There are 16 residues in the CDR3. Trimming removed 6 bases from V and 3 bases from J; junction bases left unmatched: 7. CDR3 amino acids: CASSPRDRGLTDTQYF. In DNA form, the CDR3 reads TGTGCCAGTAGCCCCCGGGACAGGGGGCTAACAGATACGCAGTATTTT.

CDR3 amino acids: CATYQETQYF. The CDR3 nucleotides read TGTGCCACCTACCAAGAGACCCAGTACTTC. This chain joins TRBV6-5 and TRBJ2-5; D unresolved. Germline CDR1 reads MNHEY; CDR2 reads SVGAGI. The ends were cut back, 10 bases at V and 0 bases at J, with 3 bases in the middle. There are 10 residues in the CDR3.

The chain recombines TRBV10-3 with TRBJ2-1, with 11 bases that match TRBD2. Germline CDR1 and CDR2: ENHRY and SYGVKD. Trimming removed 6 bases from V and 5 bases from J; junction bases left unmatched: 9. CDR3 length: 16 amino acids. The CDR3 DNA reads as TGTGCCATCAGGGACAGTAGCGGGAGGGCCGACAATGAGCAGTTCTTC. Translation: CAIRDSSGRADNEQFF.

This chain's CDR3 is CASSPQGYEQYF. The CDR3 DNA reads as TGTGCCAGTAGTCCGCAGGGCTACGAGCAGTACTTC. The V call is TRBV19, the J call TRBJ2-7, with a tentative D call TRBD1 (5 bases). Germline CDR1 reads LNHDA; CDR2 reads SQIVND (reference sequence). The CDR3 contains 12 residues. The V end lost 5 bases, the J end lost 3 bases, and 8 bases lay between the germline ends.

As to this clone: One end of the junction does not line up with germline, which may come from a read error. The chain has TRBV9 and TRBJ2-7, with D hard to call. The CDR3 loop spans 14 amino acids. Germline loops: CDR1 SGDLS, CDR2 YYNGEE. In DNA form, the CDR3 reads TGTGCCAGCAGCGTTGCGGAGAGGTCCTTCGAGCAGTACTTC. Translation: CASSVAERSFEQYF. Together with reference TRBV9 and TRBJ2-7, the CDR3 gives the full variable domain: DSGVTQTPKHLITATGQRVTLRCSPRSGDLSVYWYQQSLDQGLQFLIQYYNGEERAKGNILERFSAQQFPDLHSELNLSSLELGDSALYFCASSVAERSFEQYFGPGTRLTVT.

The chain recombines TRBV19 with TRBJ1-2; D unclear. V lost 3 bases, J lost 4 bases, and 9 bases lay in between. Germline CDR1 and CDR2: LNHDA and SQIVND (reference sequence). The CDR3 totals 13 residues. The CDR3 coding sequence is TGTGCCAGTAGTATGAGCAGGTTCTATGGCTACACCTTC. It codes for CASSMSRFYGYTF.